This TCR beta chain came from a study of blood T cell repertoires in COVID-19. Overall study: Nucleic acid was either cDNA or gDNA, and it came from T cells, B-cell-depleted T cells, or PBMCs.

Between the trimmed V and J ends, which lost 0 bases and 12 bases, there was a span of 14 bases. The CDR3 runs to 13 residues. Germline loops: CDR1 WNHNN, CDR2 SYGVQD (reference sequence). This clone is a singleton in its sample. Sequencing was performed with immunoSEQ multiplex PCR; in TCRdb, only in-frame clones are kept and a portion is missing. The repertoire holds more than 85,000 clones, with approximately 84% as singletons. The chain couples TRBV10-1 to TRBJ1-1; a weak D match, TRBD1 (6 bases). The TCR comes from a woman aged 45-59 years with acute or convalescent COVID-19. Specimen: peripheral blood. In DNA, the CDR3 is TGCGCCAGCAGTGAGTCGGGGGGGCGCGGATCTTTCTTT. This translates into CASSESGGRGSFF.